Following are 23 T cell receptor beta chains from one sample sequenced in a study of T cell responses to AZD1222 COVID-19 vaccine. Here immunoSEQ multiplex PCR was the method, and the copy in TCRdb shows in-frame clones only, minus some. The table shows approximately 50,000 clones, with about 80% occurring only once. The sequences come from peripheral blood, collected on day 0 of AZD1222 vaccination. The receptors here all came from an adult in good health.

This rearrangement joins TRBV19 to TRBJ2-7; 11 bases align to TRBD2. Losses at the gene ends were 3 bases for V and 3 bases for J; bases not matched to a gene: 4. This CDR3 spans 15 amino acids. Germline lookup yields CDR1 LNHDA and CDR2 SQIVND (reference sequence). The CDR3 sequence: CASSITTSGSYEQYF. CDR3 bases: TGTGCCAGTAGTATTACCACTAGCGGGAGCTACGAGCAGTACTTC.

This clone has just a few counts. The CDR3 loop reads CASSLNRDPTYEQFF. CDR3 DNA sequence: TGCGCCAGCAGCTTGAACAGGGACCCTACATATGAGCAGTTCTTC. This rearrangement joins TRBV5-1 to TRBJ2-1; TRBD1 might be the D (6 bases). V lost 1 base to trimming and J lost 8 bases, with 16 bases between them. Germline-derived CDR1 and CDR2 are SGHRS and YFSETQ. The CDR3 contains 15 residues.

This clone appeared once. The chain carries TRBV5-6 and TRBJ2-7, with unresolved D. Trimming stripped 3 bases from V and 4 bases from J, with 14 bases between. The germline gives CDR1 SGHDT, CDR2 YYEEEE. The CDR3 runs to 14 residues. The CDR3 coding sequence is TGTGCCAGCAGCTCGAGATACGTATTGTACGAGCAGTACGTC. It translates to CASSSRYVLYEQYV.

The CDR3 nucleotides are TGTGCCAGCAGTTTACGGGGGGCCAGGGATGAGCAGTTCTTC. Amino acids: CASSLRGARDEQFF. The chain joins TRBV27 to TRBJ2-1; possibly TRBD2 for D (7 bases). Germline lookup yields CDR1 MNHEY and CDR2 SMNVEV (reference sequence). This CDR3 has 14 amino acids. With 2 bases removed from V and 8 bases from J, the gap between germline ends came to 13 bases.

This clone occurred once. V and J are TRBV7-9 and TRBJ2-3; 8 bases align to TRBD2. V gave up 6 bases and J gave up 14 bases; unmatched junction bases: 10. Germline CDR1 SEHNR, CDR2 FQNEAQ (reference sequence). The CDR3 sequence is 12 residues long. CDR3 bases: TGTGCCAGCAGAGTGGAGCGGGAGTCGTTGTATTTT. Amino acid sequence: CASRVERESLYF.

The genes are TRBV7-2 and TRBJ2-7, with 8 bases identical to TRBD1. Germline-derived CDR1 and CDR2 are SGHTA and FQGNSA. This CDR3 comprises 13 residues. Trimming cost V 2 bases and J 5 bases; bases outside gene matches: 2. The CDR3 sequence is CASSLNRGDEQYF. CDR3 nucleotides: TGTGCCAGCAGCTTAAACAGGGGGGACGAGCAGTACTTC.

The rearrangement links TRBV12-3 or TRBV12-4 to TRBJ1-5, with 9 bases aligning to TRBD1. V dropped 6 bases and J dropped 9; count of bases not matched to a gene: 3. The CDR3 has 12 residues. The DNA of the CDR3 is TGTGCCAGCAGGACAGGGGGGCGGCCCCAGCATTTT. It is translated as CASRTGGRPQHF.

The chain is built from TRBV5-1 and TRBJ1-3, with D uncertain. CDR1 SGHRS and CDR2 YFSETQ come from the germline V gene. The ends were cut back, 2 bases at V and 7 bases at J, with 13 bases in the middle. This CDR3 has 14 amino acids. The CDR3 spells CASSLNPLGNTIYF. Written as DNA, the CDR3 is TGCGCCAGCAGCTTAAATCCGTTAGGGAACACCATATATTTT.

The chain joins TRBV7-9 to TRBJ2-3; possibly TRBD1 or TRBD2 for D (6 bases each). V was trimmed by 1 base and J by 6 bases, leaving 20 bases between them. CDR1 SEHNR and CDR2 FQNEAQ come from the germline V gene (reference sequence). CDR3 size: 17 residues. Here the CDR3 reads CASSLEVGGARGDTQYF. CDR3 nucleotides: TGTGCCAGCAGCTTAGAGGTCGGCGGGGCCAGGGGCGATACGCAGTATTTT.

The chain carries TRBV27 and TRBJ2-1, with TRBD2 matching over 8 bases. J gave up 12 bases and V 8 bases, and 9 bases lay outside the gene matches. Germline CDR1 reads MNHEY; CDR2 reads SMNVEV (reference sequence). The CDR3 spans 12 residues. CDR3 in DNA: TGTGCCAGCTCGAGCCTGAGCGGGGGGCAGTTCTTC. Residues: CASSSLSGGQFF.

To note about this clone: In the same sample, other DNA sequences code for this CDR3. CDR3 in amino acids: CASSEHLNTEAFF. CDR3 coding DNA: TGTGCCAGCAGTGAACACTTGAACACTGAAGCTTTCTTT. The chain combines TRBV6-1 with TRBJ1-1; D uncertain. V lost 2 bases to trimming and J lost 0 bases, with 4 bases between them. Germline V gene data show CDR1 as MNHNS and CDR2 as SASEGT. The CDR3 runs 13 residues.

This chain joins TRBV11-3 and TRBJ2-2; 7 bases line up with TRBD2. The CDR3 has 16 residues. The J segment lost 4 bases and the V segment lost 2 bases, leaving 7 bases of the junction unmatched. Germline V CDR1 and CDR2: SGHNT, YENEEA. DNA for the CDR3: TGTGCCAGCAGCTTATTTAGCGGCGGGGGCACCGGGGAGCTGTTTTTT. This codes for CASSLFSGGGTGELFF. Full variable domain (outside the CDR3, taken from reference TRBV11-3 and TRBJ2-2): EAGVVQSPRYKIIEKKQPVAFWCNPISGHNTLYWYLQNLGQGPELLIRYENEEAVDDSQLPKDRFSAERLKGVDSTLKIQPAELGDSAVYLCASSLFSGGGTGELFFGEGSRLTVL.

The V and J genes are TRBV6-4 and TRBJ2-3, with 10 positions matching TRBD2. CDR3 length: 16 amino acids. V lost 6 bases to trimming and J lost 0 bases; unmatched junction nucleotides: 6. CDR1 MRHNA and CDR2 SNTAGT come from the germline V gene. The CDR3 bases are TGTGCCAGCAGCACACTAGCGGGAATGAGCACAGATACGCAGTATTTT. Protein sequence: CASSTLAGMSTDTQYF.

The gene calls are TRBV3-1 (or the pseudogene TRBV3-2) and TRBJ2-5, with 7 bases fitting TRBD2. V gave up 1 base and J gave up 5 bases; unmatched junction bases: 13. CDR3 length equals 17 residues. Germline CDR1 and CDR2: LGHDT and YNNKEL (reference sequence). CDR3 bases: TGTGCCAGCAGCCAAGGGCCGCGGGGGACCTCCTCGGAGACCCAGTACTTC. Translated, it gives CASSQGPRGTSSETQYF.

The V and J genes are TRBV28 and TRBJ1-2; 9 nucleotides match TRBD1. Germline CDR1 reads MDHEN; CDR2 reads SYDVKM. This CDR3 spans 15 amino acids. V lost 6 bases to trimming and J lost 4 bases; unmatched junction nucleotides: 9. The CDR3 region is CASRPGTGLVYGYTF. In DNA form, the CDR3 reads TGTGCCAGCAGACCCGGGACAGGGTTAGTCTATGGCTACACCTTC.

This clone was observed once. This rearrangement joins TRBV7-3 to TRBJ1-6; D may be TRBD1 (6 bases). Germline CDR1 reads SGHTA; CDR2 reads FQGTGA. Trimming left V 0 bases short and J 10 bases short, with 16 bases between. The CDR3 consists of 16 residues. In DNA form, the CDR3 reads TGTGCCAGCAGCTTAACCCCCAGGGGAGGTGGGTCACCCCTCCACTTT. It is translated as CASSLTPRGGGSPLHF.

The sample holds a few counts of this clone. The genes are TRBV5-6 and TRBJ1-1; TRBD1 agrees at 7 bases. V was clipped by 3 bases and J by 3 bases; unmatched bases: 5. Germline lookup yields CDR1 SGHDT and CDR2 YYEEEE. CDR3 length: 14 amino acids. The CDR3 protein is CASSYTTGYTEAFF. In nucleotides, the CDR3 is TGTGCCAGCAGCTATACGACAGGGTACACTGAAGCTTTCTTT.

CDR3 region: CASSLSGSNQPQHF. The DNA of the CDR3 is TGTGCCAGCAGCTTGTCGGGCTCAAATCAGCCCCAGCATTTT. J is TRBJ1-5 and V is TRBV5-5, with D uncertain. Trimming left V 1 base short and J 4 bases short, with 9 bases between. This CDR3 is built from 14 residues. Germline assignment: CDR1 SGHKS and CDR2 YYEKEE (reference sequence).

The chain couples TRBV5-1 to TRBJ1-2; D uncertain. Germline loops: CDR1 SGHRS, CDR2 YFSETQ. The CDR3 runs to 13 residues. Deletions cut 0 bases from V and 8 bases from J, with 11 bases between. CDR3 DNA: TGCGCCAGCAGCTTGGCAGGAAGAAACGGCTACACCTTC. Amino acids: CASSLAGRNGYTF.

V gene TRBV6-5 combines with J gene TRBJ2-1; 7 nucleotides match TRBD2. With V trimmed by 5 bases and J by 4 bases, 8 bases remained unmatched. The CDR3 covers 15 residues. The germline V gene has CDR1 MNHEY and CDR2 SVGAGI. CDR3 DNA: TGTGCCAGCAGTCAGACAACGGGGGGTTACAATGAGCAGTTCTTC. Translation gives CASSQTTGGYNEQFF.

The chain carries TRBV28 and TRBJ2-3, with 11 bases that match TRBD2. Germline loops: CDR1 MDHEN, CDR2 SYDVKM. The CDR3 is made up of 18 amino acids. J gave up 4 bases and V 4 bases, and 13 bases lay outside the gene matches. CDR3 region: CASSYPISGRARADTQYF. The CDR3, as DNA: TGTGCCAGCAGTTATCCAATTAGCGGGAGGGCCAGGGCAGATACGCAGTATTTT. Looking up the rest from reference TRBV28 and TRBJ2-3 gives the full variable domain: DVKVTQSSRYLVKRTGEKVFLECVQDMDHENMFWYRQDPGLGLRLIYFSYDVKMKEKGDIPEGYSVSREKKERFSLILESASTNQTSMYLCASSYPISGRARADTQYFGPGTRLTVL.

V gene TRBV23-1 combines with J gene TRBJ1-1, with a tentative D call TRBD1 (6 bases). TRBV23-1 is an open reading frame whose function is uncertain. The V end was cut by 4 bases, the J end by 3 bases, with 12 bases between. The CDR3 is 14 residues long. CDR3 DNA: TGCGCCAGCAGTCTTATGAGGGGGGACACTGAAGCTTTCTTT. Protein sequence: CASSLMRGDTEAFF.

This CDR3 reads CACHPRGPGGWGTEAFF. The CDR3 DNA reads as TGTGCCTGCCACCCCCGCGGCCCAGGGGGCTGGGGCACTGAAGCTTTCTTT. This chain links TRBV30 with TRBJ1-1; 8 nucleotides match TRBD1. Looked up from germline, CDR1 is GTSNPN and CDR2 is SVGIG (reference sequence). The CDR3 length is 17 residues. With V trimmed by 6 bases and J by 4 bases, 19 bases remained unmatched.